One sample yielded the 28 T cell receptor beta chains listed below, sequenced in a study of T cell repertoires in cytomegalovirus infection. TCRdb ran MiXCR on the reads and lists one entry per CDR3 protein. Of some 940,000 distinct CDR3 sequences listed, roughly a third are singletons. Their antigens remain unidentified. The input for sequencing was cultured CD8+ T cells from PBMCs, taken from culture after CMV antigen stimulation. The receptors derive from a human donor in good health (CMV status not recorded). Some clones in this sample may be carry-over from other donors' samples.

The chain is built from TRBV10-3 and TRBJ2-7; 10 bases align to TRBD1. Germline V CDR1 and CDR2: ENHRY, SYGVKD. This CDR3 has 14 amino acids. Losses at the gene ends were 0 bases for V and 6 bases for J; bases not matched to a gene: 2. The CDR3 sequence: CAISESGQGSEQYF. CDR3 nucleotide sequence: TGTGCCATCAGTGAGTCGGGACAGGGGTCCGAGCAGTACTTC.

V is TRBV9 and J is TRBJ1-4; D remains unclear. This CDR3 region has 14 residues. Deletions cut 4 bases from V and 8 bases from J, with 15 bases between. The germline V gene has CDR1 SGDLS and CDR2 YYNGEE. The CDR3 bases are TGTGCCAGCAGCAGAGATGGAAGAGGAGAAAAACTGTTTTTT. The encoded protein is CASSRDGRGEKLFF.

For this clonotype: A much larger clone lies one base from this, so it may be a read error. This sequence joins TRBV11-2 and TRBJ1-1, with D possibly being TRBD1 (5 bases). Trimming left V 0 bases short and J 5 bases short, with 7 bases between. The germline V gene encodes CDR1 SGHAT and CDR2 FQNNGV. CDR3 size: 13 residues. CDR3 bases: TGTGCCAGCAGCTTAGACCAGGGAACTGAAGCTTTCTTT. It yields the protein CASSLDQGTEAFF.

This clonotype was picked up one time. The V gene is TRBV2, the J gene TRBJ2-7; TRBD1 matches 7 bases. V shed 3 bases and J 2 bases; nucleotides not matched to a gene: 7. The CDR3 is 15 amino acids. Per the germline V gene, CDR1 is SNHLY and CDR2 is FYNNEI. The CDR3 bases are TGTGCCAGCAGTGACCCCGACAGGGCAACCTACGAGCAGTACGTC. Translating gives CASSDPDRATYEQYV.

The V gene is TRBV6-5, the J gene TRBJ1-2; D unclear. Germline assignment: CDR1 MNHEY and CDR2 SVGAGI. This CDR3 spans 16 amino acids. V shed 7 bases and J shed 2 bases, with 20 bases lying between them. This chain's CDR3 is CASKYRGEGANYGYTF. For the CDR3, the DNA is TGTGCCAGCAAGTACCGGGGAGAAGGAGCCAACTATGGCTACACCTTC.

A word on this clonotype: This CDR3 fails to terminate in the conserved phenylalanine or tryptophan, so it likely reflects a read error. It is unclear where the CDR3 begins or ends on the DNA, so no DNA is shown, and the CDR3 is as TCRdb lists it. The V and J genes are TRBV6-1 and TRBJ2-1; TRBD1 reflects the table's D call only, with no check against the DNA. Germline lookup yields CDR1 MNHNS and CDR2 SASEGT. The CDR3 contains 13 residues when both ends are counted. CDR3 in amino acids: CASSDFTGANPLR.

The rearrangement joins TRBV14 to TRBJ1-6, with 9 bases that match TRBD1. Trimming cost V 0 bases and J 7 bases; bases outside gene matches: 13. The V gene's germline CDR1 is SGHDN and CDR2 FVKESK. The CDR3 has 19 residues. The CDR3: CASSQDPGTRTGANSPLHF. The CDR3 nucleotides read TGTGCCAGCAGCCAAGATCCCGGCACCAGGACAGGGGCAAATTCACCCCTCCACTTT. Full variable domain (rest looked up from reference TRBV14 and TRBJ1-6): EAGVTQFPSHSVIEKGQTVTLRCDPISGHDNLYWYRRVMGKEIKFLLHFVKESKQDESGMPNNRFLAERTGGTYSTLKVQPAELEDSGVYFCASSQDPGTRTGANSPLHFGNGTRLTVT.

In this sample, this clonotype turned up many times. J is TRBJ1-6 and V is TRBV7-8; D is unresolved. This CDR3 region has 17 residues. Trimming cost V 1 base and J 0 bases, with 10 bases left between them. The V gene's germline CDR1 is SGHVS and CDR2 FQNEAQ. The CDR3 DNA reads as TGTGCCAGCAGCTTAGTCGTGGGCGTCTCCTATAATTCACCCCTCCACTTT. Amino acids: CASSLVVGVSYNSPLHF.

The genes are TRBV6-1 and TRBJ2-7; D is ambiguous. The CDR3 totals 12 residues. The V gene lost 10 bases and the J gene lost 7 bases, with 17 bases spanning the gap. Germline-derived CDR1 and CDR2 are MNHNS and SASEGT. The CDR3 DNA sequence: TGTGCCACCTTTTGGGCCGACGGGGAGCAGTACGTC. This translates into CATFWADGEQYV.

V gene TRBV7-4 combines with J gene TRBJ2-2; 8 bases map to TRBD2. This CDR3 has 17 residues. Trimming removed 4 bases from V and 5 bases from J; junction bases left unmatched: 12. CDR1 is SGHVT and CDR2 is SQSDAQ in the germline V gene. CDR3 amino acids: CASSSGSSGDPTGELFF. CDR3 nucleotides: TGTGCCAGCAGCTCTGGGAGTAGCGGGGATCCAACCGGGGAGCTGTTTTTT.

V is TRBV6-6 and J is TRBJ1-2, with D perhaps TRBD1 (5 bases). The CDR3 length is 13 residues. V lost 5 bases and J lost 8, with 15 bases in between. The germline V gene has CDR1 MNHNY and CDR2 SVGAGI (reference sequence). This chain's CDR3 is CASSAGLGDGYTF. In DNA form, the CDR3 reads TGTGCCAGCAGTGCAGGGTTAGGAGACGGCTACACCTTC.

The CDR3 region has the DNA TGTGCCAGCAGTTCCACCCTAGCGGGGGGGCAAAATGAGCAGTTCTTC. This codes for CASSSTLAGGQNEQFF. The J gene is TRBJ2-1, the V gene TRBV6-2 or TRBV6-3; TRBD2 aligns across 12 bases. Unmatched junction bases numbered 8, after V lost 4 bases and J lost 7 bases. This CDR3 comprises 16 residues. Germline V gives CDR1 MNHEY, CDR2 SVGEGT.

This chain joins TRBV27 and TRBJ1-4; 9 positions agree with TRBD1. Germline V lookup: CDR1 MNHEY, CDR2 SMNVEV (reference sequence). The CDR3 extends over 14 amino acids. The V and J ends lost 5 bases and 7 bases, in that order; junction bases with no gene match: 5. The chain's CDR3 is CASSIQGAGEKLFF. CDR3 in DNA: TGTGCCAGCAGTATACAGGGGGCTGGTGAAAAACTGTTTTTT.

The V and J genes are TRBV7-9 and TRBJ2-1, with D tentatively TRBD1 or TRBD2 (5 bases each). Trimming took 10 bases from V and 2 from J, leaving 15 bases between them. CDR3 length: 14 residues. The germline V gene encodes CDR1 SEHNR and CDR2 FQNEAQ (reference sequence). The CDR3 DNA sequence: TGTGCCATCTCGGCCGGGGCAGCCTACAATGAGCAGTTCTTC. The encoded protein is CAISAGAAYNEQFF. Variable domain in full (rest from reference TRBV7-9 and TRBJ2-1): DTGVSQNPRHKITKRGQNVTFRCDPISEHNRLYWYRQTLGQGPEFLTYFQNEAQLEKSRLLSDRFSAERPKGSFSTLEIQRTEQGDSAMYLCAISAGAAYNEQFFGPGTRLTVL.

The V gene is TRBV2, the J gene TRBJ2-1; 8 bases are shared with TRBD2. The CDR3 totals 13 residues. The J segment lost 8 bases and the V segment lost 10 bases, leaving 10 bases of the junction unmatched. Germline CDR1 is SNHLY and CDR2 is FYNNEI. CDR3 sequence reads: CATDGGAKYEQFF. CDR3 sequence (DNA): TGTGCCACCGACGGGGGGGCGAAATATGAGCAGTTCTTC.

This clonotype was recorded a few times. CDR3 sequence reads: CASSILPGYSEQYF. In DNA, the CDR3 is TGTGCCAGTAGTATCCTGCCTGGATACTCCGAGCAGTACTTC. The rearrangement joins TRBV19 to TRBJ2-7; no definite D call. Per germline, CDR1 LNHDA and CDR2 SQIVND (reference sequence). The CDR3 runs 14 residues. V was trimmed by 3 bases and J by 6 bases, leaving 15 bases between them.

CDR3 nucleotides: TGTGCCAGCAGGGGAGGTGTCGGGGCTCCCTACAATGAGCAGTTCTTC. It translates to CASRGGVGAPYNEQFF. The gene calls are TRBV27 and TRBJ2-1, with TRBD2 as a possible D gene (6 bases). Looked up from germline, CDR1 is MNHEY and CDR2 is SMNVEV (reference sequence). The CDR3 runs 16 residues. Trimming stripped 6 bases from V and 2 bases from J, with 17 bases between.

The rearrangement uses TRBV7-6 and TRBJ2-3, with D possibly matching TRBD2 (6 bases). The CDR3 consists of 16 residues. The V end lost 1 base, the J end lost 2 bases, and 13 bases lay between the germline ends. Germline-derived CDR1 and CDR2 are SGHVS and FNYEAQ. CDR3 amino acids: CASSLEESGFTDTQYF. DNA for the CDR3: TGTGCCAGCAGCTTAGAAGAAAGCGGGTTCACAGATACGCAGTATTTT.

The chain joins TRBV11-3 to TRBJ1-2; 7 nucleotides line up with TRBD1. CDR3 length: 16 amino acids. V shed 3 bases and J 6 bases; nucleotides not matched to a gene: 13. Germline loops: CDR1 SGHNT, CDR2 YENEEA. Here the CDR3 DNA reads TGTGCCAGCAGCTTTCAGGGGGTCGACATACTACATGGCTACACCTTC. Its protein is CASSFQGVDILHGYTF.

The V gene is TRBV15, the J gene TRBJ2-5; D may be TRBD1 (6 bases). The CDR3 totals 15 residues. Germline V gene sequence: CDR1 LNHNV, CDR2 YYDKDF (reference sequence). V gave up 0 bases and J gave up 11 bases, with 19 bases separating them. CDR3 DNA sequence: TGTGCCACCAGCAGAGATTCCGGGACACTCCGACCTCAGTACTTC. Translated, it gives CATSRDSGTLRPQYF.

This clonotype showed up many times. The chain links TRBV7-9 to TRBJ1-5, with D maybe TRBD1 (6 bases). Germline CDR1 and CDR2: SEHNR and FQNEAQ (reference sequence). V dropped 7 bases and J dropped 0 bases, with 7 bases sitting between them. This CDR3 has 13 amino acids. The CDR3 region is CASTGDSNQPQHF. The CDR3 nucleotides read TGTGCCAGCACAGGGGATAGCAATCAGCCCCAGCATTTT. Full variable domain (missing parts from reference TRBV7-9 and TRBJ1-5): DTGVSQNPRHKITKRGQNVTFRCDPISEHNRLYWYRQTLGQGPEFLTYFQNEAQLEKSRLLSDRFSAERPKGSFSTLEIQRTEQGDSAMYLCASTGDSNQPQHFGDGTRLSIL.

V usage is TRBV24-1 and J usage is TRBJ2-1; D perhaps matches TRBD2 (5 bases). V shed 6 bases and J shed 0 bases, with 17 bases lying between them. Germline lookup yields CDR1 KGHDR and CDR2 SFDVKD. The CDR3 is 17 residues long. Here the CDR3 reads CATSTPRSGASYNEQFF. CDR3 DNA sequence: TGTGCCACCAGTACGCCGAGGAGCGGCGCCTCCTACAATGAGCAGTTCTTC.

This rearrangement joins TRBV6-5 to TRBJ2-1; 7 bases match TRBD2. This CDR3 has 14 residues. Germline trimming cut 1 base from V and 3 bases from J; bases unmatched to any gene: 0. Germline loops: CDR1 MNHEY, CDR2 SVGAGI. For the CDR3, the DNA is TGTGCCAGCAGTTACTGGGGGGGCTACAATGAGCAGTTCTTC. Translating it yields CASSYWGGYNEQFF.

The chain couples TRBV7-8 to TRBJ2-7; TRBD1 matches 7 bases. Germline CDR1 SGHVS, CDR2 FQNEAQ. This CDR3 is built from 12 residues. V shed 5 bases, J shed 7 bases, and the junction held 5 bases outside the gene matches. The CDR3 here is CASSATGQEQYV. The CDR3 DNA sequence: TGTGCCAGCAGCGCGACAGGGCAGGAGCAGTACGTC.

The chain has TRBV6-2 or TRBV6-3 and TRBJ2-7; 9 bases are shared with TRBD2. Losses at the gene ends were 0 bases for V and 3 bases for J; bases not matched to a gene: 6. Germline V gives CDR1 MNHEY, CDR2 SVGEGT. CDR3 size: 16 residues. The CDR3: CASSYSTAGGYYEQYF. Here the CDR3 DNA reads TGTGCCAGCAGTTACTCGACGGCGGGGGGGTACTACGAGCAGTACTTC.

This clonotype occurred many times. The rearrangement links TRBV7-9 to TRBJ2-1, with D possibly matching TRBD1 (5 bases). Looked up from germline, CDR1 is SEHNR and CDR2 is FQNEAQ (reference sequence). The CDR3 sequence is 12 residues long. Trimming left V 5 bases short and J 8 bases short, with 10 bases between. CDR3 in amino acids: CASSATGDEQFF. The CDR3 coding sequence is TGTGCCAGCAGCGCCACAGGCGATGAGCAGTTCTTC.

This sequence joins TRBV9 and TRBJ1-1, with D possibly being TRBD1 (5 bases). Germline V gene sequence: CDR1 SGDLS, CDR2 YYNGEE. The V end was cut by 4 bases, the J end by 3 bases, with 19 bases between. The CDR3 is made up of 16 amino acids. The chain's CDR3 is CASSPNWGTVDTEAFF. CDR3 coding DNA: TGTGCCAGCAGCCCCAACTGGGGGACGGTAGACACTGAAGCTTTCTTT.

This clonotype was observed a few times. The chain combines TRBV4-3 with TRBJ2-1; D possibly corresponds to TRBD2 (5 bases). The germline V gene encodes CDR1 LGHNA and CDR2 YSLEER. This CDR3 comprises 18 residues. Deletions cut 4 bases from V and 2 bases from J, with 21 bases between. In DNA, the CDR3 is TGCGCCAGCAGCCGAGACCAGGTCGAGAGCGGACCCTACAATGAGCAGTTCTTC. Translated, it gives CASSRDQVESGPYNEQFF.